Listed below are T cell receptor beta chains from one sample, sequenced in a study of PD-1 blockade in classical Hodgkin lymphoma. Generated by immunoSEQ multiplex PCR, the TCRdb table keeps only in-frame clones and is missing some. The repertoire holds roughly 42,000 clones, with approximately 64% as singletons. Sequences were derived from peripheral blood mononuclear cells (PBMCs), sampled at baseline. These receptors all stem from a human donor with classical Hodgkin lymphoma. The CDR3 runs from the conserved cysteine through the conserved F or W. D genes are given only for firm matches. Clone size, where shown, is once, few, many, or a class for clones that have expanded.

TGTGCCAGCAGTGAATCTGGGGGCTTGGTTAATGAAAAACTGTTTTTT CASSESGGLVNEKLFF . . TRBJ1-4 TRBV2
TGTGCCAGCAGTGATGGGGCCGGGGAGCTGTTTTTT CASSDGAGELFF . . TRBJ2-2 TRBV25-1
TGTGCCTGGAGTGTACGCCGGGGGTCAGGAGAGACCCAGTACTTC CAWSVRRGSGETQYF . . TRBJ2-5 TRBV30
TGTGCCAGCAGCTTGGTTTCATCGGATGGCTACACCTTC CASSLVSSDGYTF . . TRBJ1-2 TRBV7-2
TGTGCCAGCAGCCCGTTTCGCACCGGGGAGCTGTTTTTT CASSPFRTGELFF . . TRBJ2-2 TRBV14
TGCGCCAGCAGCGTGACTAGCGGAAGATATTCCTACAATGAGCAGTTCTTC CASSVTSGRYSYNEQFF . TRBD2 TRBJ2-1 TRBV5-1
TGTGCTAGCAGCGTAGGGGACAGGGCATACTACGAGCAGTACTTC CASSVGDRAYYEQYF . TRBD1 TRBJ2-7 TRBV9
TGTGCCAGCAGCTTTCAAGAGACCCAGTACTTC CASSFQETQYF . . TRBJ2-5 TRBV11-2
TGTGCCAGCAGCCCCGGACAGGGGGCTTTTCAGCCCCAGCATTTT CASSPGQGAFQPQHF . TRBD1 TRBJ1-5 TRBV4-2
TGTGCCAGCAGCGAGACAGGGGACCATCAGCCCCAGCATTTT CASSETGDHQPQHF once TRBD1 TRBJ1-5 TRBV7-6
TGTGCCTGGAGTGGGTCGAACTATGGCTACACCTTC CAWSGSNYGYTF . . TRBJ1-2 TRBV30
TGTGCCAGCAGCCCACCGGGCGGGGGACAAGAGACCCAGTACTTC CASSPPGGGQETQYF . TRBD2 TRBJ2-5 TRBV7-2